These T cell receptor beta chains were read from a single sample in a study of blood T cell repertoires in COVID-19. Only in-frame clones appear in the TCRdb table, and some are missing; sequencing was by immunoSEQ multiplex PCR. Among some 300,000 clones, roughly 84% were seen once, and the ten largest hold more than 1%. Sequences were obtained from PBMCs or T cells enriched from blood (not recorded which). These receptors all come from a woman aged 25-40 years who had recovered from COVID-19. Each CDR3 is given with its conserved first and last residue. Fields, in order: D gene, V gene, clone size, J gene, CDR3 DNA, CDR3 protein. A D gene is named only where the DNA matches it firmly. Not all rows give a size; the values are once, few, many and, for expanded clones, a class.

NA	TRBV18	NA	TRBJ2-7	TGTGCCAGCTCACCAGACAGAGCCTACGAGCAGTACTTC	CASSPDRAYEQYF
NA	TRBV5-1	NA	TRBJ2-7	TGCGCCAGCAGCCTACCCGGGGATTACGAGCAGTACTTC	CASSLPGDYEQYF
NA	TRBV7-6	NA	TRBJ1-1	TGTGCCAGCAGCCCCAGGGCCGGGAACACTGAAGCTTTCTTT	CASSPRAGNTEAFF
NA	TRBV10-1	few	TRBJ2-2	TGCGCCAGCAGTGACATTGCCAGGCCCACCGGGGAGCTGTTTTTT	CASSDIARPTGELFF
TRBD1	TRBV19	NA	TRBJ2-2	TGTGCCAGTAGTGTGACAGGGGGAACCGGGGAGCTGTTTTTT	CASSVTGGTGELFF
TRBD1	TRBV19	NA	TRBJ2-7	TGTGCCAGTAGTATACGTGCAGGGGGCTACGAGCAGTACTTC	CASSIRAGGYEQYF
NA	TRBV7-8	NA	TRBJ2-5	TGTGCCAGCCGGAACTTAGCGGTTAAAGAGACCCAGTACTTC	CASRNLAVKETQYF
TRBD1	TRBV29-1	NA	TRBJ1-1	TGCAGCGCCCACAGGGGGAACACTGAAGCTTTCTTT	CSAHRGNTEAFF
NA	TRBV4-3	NA	TRBJ1-1	TGCGCCAGCAGCCAAGAAGGCGGGGGGAGGGCTGAAGCTTTCTTT	CASSQEGGGRAEAFF
NA	TRBV6-2/TRBV6-3	NA	TRBJ1-5	TGTGCCAGCAGTTTTCAGGTGGGCAATCAGCCCCAGCATTTT	CASSFQVGNQPQHF
TRBD1	TRBV11-2	NA	TRBJ2-1	TGTGCCAGCAGCTTAGAACAGGGGGTTGGGAATGAGCAGTTCTTC	CASSLEQGVGNEQFF
NA	TRBV11-3	NA	TRBJ1-6	TGTGCCAGCAGCCAGTCCTCAAATTCACCCCTCCACTTT	CASSQSSNSPLHF
NA	TRBV19	NA	TRBJ1-4	TGTGCCAGTAGCATGGGCGGGAGGTCGGGTGAAAAACTGTTTTTT	CASSMGGRSGEKLFF
TRBD1	TRBV5-4	NA	TRBJ1-1	TGTGCCAGCAGCTCCAGGACAGGGGCTGAAGCTTTCTTT	CASSSRTGAEAFF
NA	TRBV5-1	NA	TRBJ2-6	TGCGCCAGCAGCTTGGTAGGGGGGGAAGCCAACGTCCTGACTTTC	CASSLVGGEANVLTF
TRBD1	TRBV5-1	NA	TRBJ2-1	TGCGCCAGCATCCTCGGCAGGGGGCATTTCGATGAGCAGTTCTTC	CASILGRGHFDEQFF
NA	TRBV2	NA	TRBJ1-1	TGTGCCAGCAGTGACCCACAGAGTGAAGCTTTCTTT	CASSDPQSEAFF
TRBD1	TRBV6-5	NA	TRBJ1-1	TGTGCCAGCATTAGACAGGGGGCTGGCACTGAAGCTTTCTTT	CASIRQGAGTEAFF
TRBD1	TRBV10-3	NA	TRBJ2-7	TGTGCCACCCGACAGGGGGGCCACGAGCAGTACTTC	CATRQGGHEQYF
NA	TRBV13	NA	TRBJ1-3	TGTGCCAGCAGCCCAAGGGCGGGGCGGTTATCGGGAAACACCATATATTTT	CASSPRAGRLSGNTIYF
NA	TRBV5-1	NA	TRBJ2-1	TGCGCCAGCAGCTTGGCTGGGCGAGCCAATGAGCAGTTCTTC	CASSLAGRANEQFF
TRBD1	TRBV5-6	NA	TRBJ1-2	TGTGCCAGCAGCCAATCCGGGACAGGGGCCTATGGCTACACCTTC	CASSQSGTGAYGYTF
NA	TRBV28	many	TRBJ1-5	TGTGCCAGCAGACTTAGCAATCAGCCCCAGCATTTT	CASRLSNQPQHF
NA	TRBV5-1	NA	TRBJ1-5	TGCGCCAGCAGCCCGGGAGGGGAACAGCCCCAGCATTTT	CASSPGGEQPQHF
TRBD1	TRBV2	NA	TRBJ1-6	TGTGCCAGCAGCTATACAGGGGAGTCACCCCTCCACTTT	CASSYTGESPLHF
TRBD1	TRBV6-5	NA	TRBJ1-2	TGTGCCAGCAGGAGACAGGGCAACTATGGCTACACCTTC	CASRRQGNYGYTF
TRBD2	TRBV19	NA	TRBJ2-5	TGTGCCAGTAGTATCACTAGCGGGGCAGAGACCCAGTACTTC	CASSITSGAETQYF
NA	TRBV24-1	NA	TRBJ1-5	TGTGCCACCGACAGATCGACTGAGGATCAGCCCCAGCATTTT	CATDRSTEDQPQHF
TRBD1	TRBV4-1	NA	TRBJ1-2	TGCGCCAGCAGCCAACCTATCGGGACAGATGGCTACACCTTC	CASSQPIGTDGYTF
NA	TRBV5-1	NA	TRBJ2-7	TGCGCCAGCAGCTTGGCGGGTAGCTCCTACGAGCAGTACTTC	CASSLAGSSYEQYF
NA	TRBV27	NA	TRBJ2-3	TGTGCCAGCAGTTTATCGGCCACCCCAGATACGCAGTATTTT	CASSLSATPDTQYF
TRBD1	TRBV19	NA	TRBJ2-2	TGTGCCAGTAGTCCCCGGGACAGGGTTAACACCGGGGAGCTGTTTTTT	CASSPRDRVNTGELFF
TRBD1	TRBV6-2/TRBV6-3	NA	TRBJ2-7	TGTGCCAGCAGTCCGGGACAGGGCACCTACGAGCAGTACTTC	CASSPGQGTYEQYF
TRBD2	TRBV3-1/TRBV3-2	NA	TRBJ2-2	TGTGCCAGCAGCCTACGGGGGGGCCGGTGGACCGGGGAGCTGTTTTTT	CASSLRGGRWTGELFF
NA	TRBV29-1	NA	TRBJ1-2	TGCAGCGTTAGGTGGCTTCGGGGCTATGGCTACACCTTC	CSVRWLRGYGYTF
TRBD2	TRBV5-6	NA	TRBJ2-2	TGTGCCAGCAGGTTCCGGACTAGCGGGGGGACGAACACCGGGGAGCTGTTTTTT	CASRFRTSGGTNTGELFF
NA	TRBV28	NA	TRBJ2-6	TGTGCCAGCACATCGGTGTTGGGGCTCACTGGGGCCAACGTCCTGACTTTC	CASTSVLGLTGANVLTF
TRBD2	TRBV28	once	TRBJ2-2	TGTGCCAGCAGTTTATACGGAAGCGGGGGGCGGGCCGGGGAGCTGTTTTTT	CASSLYGSGGRAGELFF
NA	TRBV25-1	NA	TRBJ2-2	TGTGCCAGCAGTGAAATTCAGGGCGTTTCCGGGGAGCTGTTTTTT	CASSEIQGVSGELFF
TRBD1	TRBV5-8	once	TRBJ1-5	TGTGCCAGCAGCTTGGGACAGGGTAACAATCAGCCCCAGCATTTT	CASSLGQGNNQPQHF
TRBD2	TRBV28	NA	TRBJ2-2	TGTGCCAGCAGTTTATTCCCCGGCGGGGGGGCGAACACCGGGGAGCTGTTTTTT	CASSLFPGGGANTGELFF
NA	TRBV6-2/TRBV6-3	few	TRBJ2-1	TGTGCCAGCAGTTACTTAAACACCGGGGGTCGCAACAATGAGCAGTTCTTC	CASSYLNTGGRNNEQFF
TRBD2	TRBV27	NA	TRBJ2-2	TGTGCCAGCAGTTCCGGGACTAGCGGGGGAGGGGCCGGGGAGCTGTTTTTT	CASSSGTSGGGAGELFF
TRBD1	TRBV5-1	NA	TRBJ2-1	TGCGCCAGCAGCCCCCTCGGGGACAGGGTGTCAAATGAGCAGTTCTTC	CASSPLGDRVSNEQFF
NA	TRBV18	once	TRBJ1-5	TGTGCCAGCTCAAATCAGGGGCAGCCCCAGCATTTT	CASSNQGQPQHF